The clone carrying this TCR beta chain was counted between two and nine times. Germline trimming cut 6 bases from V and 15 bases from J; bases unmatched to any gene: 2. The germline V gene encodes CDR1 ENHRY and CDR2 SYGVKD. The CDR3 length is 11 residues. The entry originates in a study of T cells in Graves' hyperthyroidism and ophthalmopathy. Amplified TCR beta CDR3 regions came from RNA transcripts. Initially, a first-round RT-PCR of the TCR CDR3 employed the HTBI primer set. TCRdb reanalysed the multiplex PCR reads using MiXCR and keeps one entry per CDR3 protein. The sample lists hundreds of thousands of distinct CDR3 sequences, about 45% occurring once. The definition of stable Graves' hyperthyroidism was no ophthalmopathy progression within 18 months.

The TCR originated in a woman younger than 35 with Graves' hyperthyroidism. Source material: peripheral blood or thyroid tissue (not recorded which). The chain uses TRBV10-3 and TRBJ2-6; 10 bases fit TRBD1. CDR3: CAIRDRGGLTF. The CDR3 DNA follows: TGTGCCATCAGGGACAGGGGGGGCCTGACTTTC.